Listed here is a single TCR beta chain. Its antigen specificity is not known. No base-level quality is on record; no much larger clone is a single base apart. Library preparation employed the immunoSEQ multiplex PCR assay. Deep sequencing of rearranged TCR beta loci, alongside multiparametric flow cytometry, was used to profile T cell repertoires. The source is immuneACCESS, and TCRdb retained only in-frame sequences with V and J called. Part of the clones is not carried over; for the studies checked, unresolved V genes explain less than half of this, and the remainder is unexplained. The table for this sample lists some 70,000 clones; 75% to 90% of them were counted only once. Less than 14% of the sample comes from the top ten. This entry belongs to a study of lymphopenia after photon versus proton radiotherapy (dated by TCRdb to between 2018 and 2021). As for the study more broadly: In patients with gastrointestinal tumors who developed high-grade lymphopenia, the study compared the immunological effects of photon radiation therapy with those of proton radiation therapy. The approximately 20 patients in the cohort had gastrointestinal tumors, were treated with either photon or proton therapy, and subsequently developed lymphopenia. The goal of the study was to describe how the two radiation modalities differ in their effects on the immune system. Overall study outcomes, separate from this receptor: The authors looked at the survival association only in patients who died, and they framed better survival with proton therapy as a possibility rather than a demonstrated result. Once the lymphocyte count had reached its nadir, the repertoires of photon-treated patients showed oligoclonal expansion, particularly of CD8+ Temra cells, and this expansion drove the decline in diversity. Among patients across the cohort who died, overall survival time showed an inverse correlation with a larger post-nadir drop in TCR diversity. Relative stability during treatment was observed in proton-treated patients, whereas loss of naive T cells and TCR diversity and gain of effector/memory populations were observed in photon-treated patients.

The germline ends are 5 bases apart after V is trimmed by 1 base and J by 1 base. Based on the germline V gene (reference sequence), the CDR1 and CDR2 sequences are LNHDA and SQIVND. CDR3 length: 13 amino acids, cysteine to phenylalanine. Just the 39-base CDR3 DNA is kept, in frame starting at base 1. The clonotype was recovered from a man older than 75 with esophageal cancer. The source material was peripheral blood, sampled from a patient treated with proton-based radiotherapy. The chain was built from TRBV19 and TRBJ2-7, with the D gene uncertain. The CDR3 amino acid sequence is: CASSIAPSYEQYF. The nucleotides read TGTGCCAGTAGTATAGCCCCATCCTACGAGCAGTACTTC.